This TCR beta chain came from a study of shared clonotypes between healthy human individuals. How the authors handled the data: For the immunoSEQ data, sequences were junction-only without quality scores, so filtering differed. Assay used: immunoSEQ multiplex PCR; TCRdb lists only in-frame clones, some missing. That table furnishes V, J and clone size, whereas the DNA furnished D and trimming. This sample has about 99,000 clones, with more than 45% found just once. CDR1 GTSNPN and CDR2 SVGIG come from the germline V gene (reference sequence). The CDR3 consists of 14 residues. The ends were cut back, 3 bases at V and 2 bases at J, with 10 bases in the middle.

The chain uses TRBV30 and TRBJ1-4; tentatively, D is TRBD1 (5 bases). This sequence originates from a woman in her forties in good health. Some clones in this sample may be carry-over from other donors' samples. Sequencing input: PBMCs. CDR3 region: CAWSDRSTNEKLFF. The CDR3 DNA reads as TGTGCCTGGAGCGACAGATCGACTAATGAAAAACTGTTTTTT.